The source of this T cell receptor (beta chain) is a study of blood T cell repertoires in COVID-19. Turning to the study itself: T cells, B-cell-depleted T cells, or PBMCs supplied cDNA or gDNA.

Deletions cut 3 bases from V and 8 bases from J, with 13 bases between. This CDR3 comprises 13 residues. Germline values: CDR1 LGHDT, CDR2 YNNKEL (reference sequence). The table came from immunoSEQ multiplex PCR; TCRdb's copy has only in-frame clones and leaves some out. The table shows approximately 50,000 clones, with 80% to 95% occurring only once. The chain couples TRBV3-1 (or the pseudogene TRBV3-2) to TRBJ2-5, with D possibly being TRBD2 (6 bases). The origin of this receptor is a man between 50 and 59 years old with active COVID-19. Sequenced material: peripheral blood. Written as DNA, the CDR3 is TGTGCCAGCAGCCACAGGGTCGGGAGAACCCAGTACTTC. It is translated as CASSHRVGRTQYF.